This T cell receptor beta chain appears in the sequencing data of a study of control samples from healthy donors and cancer patients. The CDR3 loop spans 16 amino acids. Germline trimming cut 2 bases from V and 2 bases from J; bases unmatched to any gene: 7. Germline CDR1 reads MNHEY; CDR2 reads SVGEGT. The sample holds one count of this clone. Some clones are missing from TCRdb's copy, which holds only in-frame ones; the method was immunoSEQ multiplex PCR. The data contain 150,000 to 200,000 clones, roughly nine tenths of them singletons. Sequences were obtained from blood. This receptor was obtained from a man aged 30 to 45 in good health. The rearrangement uses TRBV6-2 or TRBV6-3 and TRBJ2-7, with 9 bases aligning to TRBD1. For the CDR3, the DNA is TGTGCCAGCAGTTACGACAGGGGGGGTCGTCCCTACGAGCAGTACTTC. Its protein is CASSYDRGGRPYEQYF.